Below are 23 T cell receptor beta chains sequenced from a single sample in a study of metastatic and nonmetastatic thyroid tumors. Thyroid surgery was performed in patients who had received no treatment beforehand. TCRdb reprocessed the PCR reads using MiXCR. The repertoire consists of 11,000 to 15,000 clones, with more than 20% occurring once and the leading ten covering more than 7%. The sample taken for sequencing was blood. These receptor sequences come from a female donor with papillary thyroid cancer or a benign thyroid nodule (not recorded which). Some clones in this sample may be carry-over from other donors' samples.

The rearrangement uses TRBV7-2 and TRBJ2-7; no clear D. Trimming removed 1 base at V and 5 bases at J, with 9 bases between. CDR1 SGHTA and CDR2 FQGNSA come from the germline V gene. This CDR3 is 13 amino acids long. The CDR3: CASSLVFGDEQYF. Here the CDR3 DNA reads TGTGCCAGCAGCTTAGTATTCGGCGACGAGCAGTACTTC.

This clone has ten or more counts. The chain has TRBV9 and TRBJ2-1; TRBD2 aligns across 7 bases. J lost 6 bases, V lost 0 bases, and 15 bases had no gene match. This CDR3 is built from 18 residues. CDR1 is SGDLS, CDR2 YYNGEE, per germline. The CDR3 protein is CASSVAGVGGSQGNEQFF. The CDR3 bases are TGTGCCAGCAGCGTAGCGGGGGTAGGCGGGAGTCAGGGCAATGAGCAGTTCTTC.

The chain recombines TRBV30 with TRBJ2-3; 11 nucleotides align to TRBD2. Germline V lookup: CDR1 GTSNPN, CDR2 SVGIG (reference sequence). V was pared by 5 bases and J by 6 bases, with 16 bases of the junction left unmatched. There are 17 residues in the CDR3. CDR3 amino acids: CAWEGRGLAVVPDTQYF. DNA for the CDR3: TGTGCCTGGGAGGGGAGGGGACTAGCGGTAGTCCCGGATACGCAGTATTTT.

The J gene is TRBJ1-6, the V gene TRBV11-2, with D hard to call. V lost 2 bases, J lost 7 bases, and 6 bases lay in between. CDR3 size: 13 residues. CDR1 and CDR2 from the germline V gene are SGHAT and FQNNGV. The CDR3 DNA sequence: TGTGCCAGCAGCTTAATGACAAATTCACCCCTCCACTTT. It codes for CASSLMTNSPLHF. Combining the CDR3 with reference TRBV11-2 and TRBJ1-6 gives the whole variable domain EAGVAQSPRYKIIEKRQSVAFWCNPISGHATLYWYQQILGQGPKLLIQFQNNGVVDDSQLPKDRFSAERLKGVDSTLKIQPAKLEDSAVYLCASSLMTNSPLHFGNGTRLTVT.

This clone has ten or more counts. This chain connects TRBV20-1 to TRBJ2-7, with TRBD1 matching 11 bases. This CDR3 contains 15 residues. Trimming took 5 bases from V and 3 from J; bases not matched to a gene: 9. CDR1 is DFQATT, CDR2 SNEGSKA, per germline (reference sequence). CDR3 loop: CSAPRRDRGGYEQYF. The DNA for the CDR3 is TGCAGTGCTCCCCGGCGGGACAGGGGGGGCTACGAGCAGTACTTC.

This clone was observed at least ten times. The chain carries TRBV20-1 and TRBJ2-7, with 9 bases identical to TRBD2. After removal of 3 bases from V and 0 bases from J, the junction contained 9 bases not matched to a gene. Germline CDR1 DFQATT, CDR2 SNEGSKA (reference sequence). The length of the CDR3 is 16 residues. The CDR3 coding sequence is TGCAGTGCTAGTCCCTTGAGCGGGAGGTCCTCCTACGAGCAGTACTTC. Translated, it gives CSASPLSGRSSYEQYF.

The genes are TRBV5-1 and TRBJ1-2, with 9 bases matching TRBD1. After removal of 7 bases from V and 3 bases from J, the junction contained 7 bases not matched to a gene. CDR3 length equals 14 residues. Looked up from germline, CDR1 is SGHRS and CDR2 is YFSETQ. CDR3 amino acids: CASGRTGADYGYTF. The CDR3 DNA reads TGCGCCAGCGGACGGACAGGGGCTGACTATGGCTACACCTTC.

By frequency in the sample, this clone is medium-sized. The chain is built from TRBV6-5 and TRBJ2-3; the match to TRBD2 covers 13 bases. Germline V gene lookup returns CDR1 MNHEY and CDR2 SVGAGI. The CDR3 is 16 amino acids. V was clipped by 2 bases and J by 2 bases; unmatched bases: 1. CDR3 DNA sequence: TGTGCCAGCAGTTACGGGACTAGCGGGAACACAGATACGCAGTATTTT. Translation: CASSYGTSGNTDTQYF.

This clone is a singleton in its sample. V is TRBV7-6 and J is TRBJ2-7, with D perhaps TRBD1 or TRBD2 (5 bases each). Germline values: CDR1 SGHVS, CDR2 FNYEAQ. The germline V and J ends were trimmed by 0 bases and 6 bases, with 12 bases remaining between them. The CDR3 length is 14 residues. The CDR3 bases are TGTGCCAGCAGCTTAGCCGAGTATGGGGGCGAGCAGTACTTC. This gives the protein CASSLAEYGGEQYF.

This clone was counted at least ten times. The V call is TRBV5-6, the J call TRBJ2-2; possibly TRBD1 or TRBD2 for D (6 bases each). CDR3 size: 16 residues. Trimming shortened V by 0 bases and J by 5 bases, and 14 bases separated the two germline ends. Germline CDR1 reads SGHDT; CDR2 reads YYEEEE. The CDR3 here is CASSLVGGPSTGELFF. In DNA, the CDR3 is TGTGCCAGCAGCTTGGTTGGGGGGCCGAGTACCGGGGAGCTGTTTTTT. The full variable domain, in which reference TRBV5-6 and TRBJ2-2 provide the parts outside the CDR3, is DAGVTQSPTHLIKTRGQQVTLRCSPKSGHDTVSWYQQALGQGPQFIFQYYEEEERQRGNFPDRFSGHQFPNYSSELNVNALLLGDSALYLCASSLVGGPSTGELFFGEGSRLTVL.

This clone was seen just once. The J gene is TRBJ2-7, the V gene TRBV3-1; the match to TRBD1 covers 8 bases. The germline V gene encodes CDR1 LGHDT and CDR2 YNNKEL (reference sequence). V was pared by 5 bases and J by 2 bases, with 8 bases of the junction left unmatched. This CDR3 contains 15 residues. In DNA form, the CDR3 reads TGTGCCAGCAGCTGGAGGACAGGGCGAGCCTACGAGCAGTACTTC. Protein sequence: CASSWRTGRAYEQYF.

This clone was recorded many times. A read error is possible here, since a much larger clone lies one base away. J is TRBJ2-1 and V is TRBV28; 7 nucleotides line up with TRBD1. V lost 7 bases to trimming and J lost 7 bases; unmatched junction nucleotides: 10. Germline CDR1 reads MDHEN; CDR2 reads SYDVKM. The CDR3 has 14 amino acids. CDR3 sequence reads: CASTRTGLTNEQFF. In DNA, the CDR3 is TGTGCCAGCACAAGGACAGGATTAACGAATGAGCAGTTCTTC.

This clone was observed a handful of times. The CDR3 sequence is CASSYASSYEQYF. The CDR3 bases are TGTGCCAGCAGTTACGCAAGCTCCTACGAGCAGTACTTC. The chain uses TRBV6-5 and TRBJ2-7, with D uncertain. The CDR3 is 13 residues long. Germline-derived CDR1 and CDR2 are MNHEY and SVGAGI. The V end was cut by 2 bases, the J end by 0 bases, with 5 bases between.

This clone was seen at least ten times. The chain uses TRBV2 and TRBJ1-4, with D perhaps matching TRBD1 (5 bases). V was cut by 6 bases and J by 1 base, with 12 bases left in between. This CDR3 spans 15 amino acids. From germline, CDR1 is SNHLY and CDR2 FYNNEI. The CDR3 loop is CASRGRALTNEKLFF. CDR3 DNA sequence: TGTGCCAGCAGGGGCAGGGCCCTAACTAATGAAAAACTGTTTTTT. Full variable domain (missing parts from reference TRBV2 and TRBJ1-4): EPEVTQTPSHQVTQMGQEVILRCVPISNHLYFYWYRQILGQKVEFLVSFYNNEISEKSEIFDDQFSVERPDGSNFTLKIRSTKLEDSAMYFCASRGRALTNEKLFFGSGTQLSVL.

Sample share makes this clone medium-sized. This chain connects TRBV6-1 to TRBJ2-1; D call uncertain. CDR1 is MNHNS, CDR2 SASEGT, per germline. The V end lost 3 bases, the J end lost 6 bases, and 6 bases lay between the germline ends. The CDR3 length is 12 residues. CDR3 in DNA: TGTGCCAGCAGTGAGGTAATCAATGAGCAGTTCTTC. This translates into CASSEVINEQFF.

The table lists this clone with a few counts. This may come from a read error, since a much larger clone is one base off. The rearrangement links TRBV20-1 to TRBJ1-5; perhaps TRBD1 as D (6 bases). The CDR3 consists of 11 residues. From germline, CDR1 is DFQATT and CDR2 SNEGSKA (reference sequence). V lost 4 bases and J 7 bases, leaving 8 bases between the germline ends. The CDR3 DNA is TGCAGTGCTACAGGGGTCCAGCCCCAGCATTTT. The encoded protein is CSATGVQPQHF.

This clone was seen ten or more times. The chain employs TRBV24-1 and TRBJ2-1; 7 bases fit TRBD2. Germline trimming cut 3 bases from V and 1 base from J; bases unmatched to any gene: 5. The length of the CDR3 is 16 residues. Germline-derived CDR1 and CDR2 are KGHDR and SFDVKD. CDR3 in DNA: TGTGCCACCAGTGATCCCGTGGGGGGGTCCTACAATGAGCAGTTCTTC. Amino acids: CATSDPVGGSYNEQFF.

This clone is categorized as medium-sized. CDR3 sequence: CASSPLAGTTYEQYF. The CDR3 DNA reads TGCGCCAGCAGCCCACTAGCGGGGACGACCTACGAGCAGTACTTC. This chain connects TRBV5-1 to TRBJ2-7, with 10 bases lining up with TRBD2. V shed 4 bases and J 2 bases; nucleotides not matched to a gene: 6. The CDR3 is made up of 15 amino acids. CDR1 and CDR2 from the germline V gene are SGHRS and YFSETQ.

In this sample, this clone turned up many times. The chain is built from TRBV5-5 and TRBJ2-1, with 8 bases that match TRBD1. CDR1 and CDR2 (germline): SGHKS, YYEKEE (reference sequence). CDR3 size: 15 residues. Trimming cost V 0 bases and J 3 bases; bases outside gene matches: 2. The chain's CDR3 is CASSLGTGGYNEQFF. CDR3 DNA: TGTGCCAGCAGCTTGGGTACAGGGGGCTACAATGAGCAGTTCTTC.

V and J are TRBV7-3 and TRBJ2-1; the match to TRBD2 covers 12 bases. Germline V gene lookup returns CDR1 SGHTA and CDR2 FQGTGA. The CDR3 contains 15 residues. Trimming removed 5 bases from V and 6 bases from J; junction bases left unmatched: 5. Here the CDR3 reads CASSPGLAGRNEQFF. The CDR3 DNA reads as TGTGCCAGCAGCCCTGGACTAGCGGGGCGCAATGAGCAGTTCTTC.

Note on this clone: The final CDR3 position lacks the conserved phenylalanine or tryptophan, pointing to a likely read error. The rearrangement uses TRBV4-1 and TRBJ1-5; the D gene is possibly TRBD1 (6 bases). Germline loops: CDR1 MGHRA, CDR2 YSYEKL. V lost 3 bases, J lost 5 bases, and 8 bases lay in between. The CDR3 spans 13 residues. The CDR3 nucleotides are TGCGCCAGCAGCCAGTGGGGGCATCAGCCCCAGCATTCT. Translation: CASSQWGHQPQHS.

This clone has more than one count but fewer than ten. The rearrangement uses TRBV28 and TRBJ1-6; 9 bases line up with TRBD1. The CDR3 totals 14 residues. Germline CDR1 MDHEN, CDR2 SYDVKM. The J segment lost 7 bases and the V segment lost 6 bases, leaving 4 bases of the junction unmatched. CDR3 nucleotides: TGTGCCAGCAGCTTGACAGGGGGAAATTCACCCCTCCACTTT. Translating it yields CASSLTGGNSPLHF.

The chain uses TRBV6-1 and TRBJ2-7; 7 nucleotides align to TRBD1. The CDR3 has 16 amino acids. The V gene's germline CDR1 is MNHNS and CDR2 SASEGT. V was pared by 5 bases and J by 0 bases, with 10 bases of the junction left unmatched. The CDR3 nucleotides are TGTGCCAGCAGTCAAAAACGGACAGGTAACTCCTACGAGCAGTACTTC. It yields the protein CASSQKRTGNSYEQYF.